The 30 T cell receptor beta chains reported below all come from one sample, sequenced in a study of cytomegalovirus exposure and HLA in healthy donors. The PCR ran on 60 Vbeta and 13 Jbeta primers. Produced via immunoSEQ multiplex PCR; TCRdb's table is partial and in-frame only. The table shows some 110,000 clones, with 80% occurring only once. The sequenced material came from PBMCs. Receptors were obtained from a man aged 25 to 40 in good health and CMV-seronegative.

The V and J genes are TRBV7-9 and TRBJ1-1; TRBD1 is a possible D gene (6 bases). CDR3 size: 15 residues. The V end lost 1 base, the J end lost 1 base, and 10 bases lay between the germline ends. Germline CDR1 is SEHNR and CDR2 is FQNEAQ (reference sequence). CDR3 region: CASSLDGQSNTEAFF. CDR3 DNA: TGTGCCAGCAGCTTAGACGGACAGTCGAACACTGAAGCTTTCTTT. Using reference TRBV7-9 and TRBJ1-1 for the parts outside the CDR3, the full variable domain is DTGVSQNPRHKITKRGQNVTFRCDPISEHNRLYWYRQTLGQGPEFLTYFQNEAQLEKSRLLSDRFSAERPKGSFSTLEIQRTEQGDSAMYLCASSLDGQSNTEAFFGQGTRLTVV.

The chain has TRBV5-4 and TRBJ2-1; 7 bases agree with TRBD1. The germline V gene encodes CDR1 SGHNT and CDR2 YYREEE (reference sequence). Losses at the gene ends were 3 bases for V and 8 bases for J; bases not matched to a gene: 5. The length of the CDR3 is 13 residues. DNA for the CDR3: TGTGCCAGCAGCTCACAGGGGTTGGATGAGCAGTTCTTC. Encoded protein: CASSSQGLDEQFF.

The chain employs TRBV5-1 and TRBJ2-7; D is uncertain. CDR1 and CDR2 (germline): SGHRS, YFSETQ. The germline V and J ends were trimmed by 0 bases and 4 bases, with 8 bases remaining between them. This CDR3 spans 13 amino acids. The CDR3 DNA reads TGCGCCAGCAGCTTGGAAGGAGTATACGAGCAGTACTTC. Protein: CASSLEGVYEQYF.

The table lists this clone with a few counts. The chain combines TRBV6-5 with TRBJ1-1, with D maybe TRBD1 (6 bases). V lost 1 base and J 4 bases, leaving 13 bases between the germline ends. Germline-derived CDR1 and CDR2 are MNHEY and SVGAGI. This CDR3 has 15 residues. The chain's CDR3 is CASSYFNQGPTEAFF. CDR3 in DNA: TGTGCCAGCAGTTACTTTAATCAGGGGCCCACTGAAGCTTTCTTT.

The chain uses TRBV6-5 and TRBJ2-1, with TRBD1 matching over 8 bases. CDR1 is MNHEY, CDR2 SVGAGI, per germline. The CDR3 sequence is 15 residues long. The V and J ends lost 4 bases and 0 bases, in that order; junction bases with no gene match: 2. The CDR3 protein is CASSSDRGSYNEQFF. CDR3 nucleotide sequence: TGTGCCAGCAGTTCAGACAGGGGCTCCTACAATGAGCAGTTCTTC.

V usage is TRBV5-1 and J usage is TRBJ2-3, with 8 bases identical to TRBD1. The CDR3 spans 14 residues. CDR1 and CDR2 (germline): SGHRS, YFSETQ. Trimming at V came to 4 bases and at J to 1 base, leaving 2 bases not matched to a gene. The CDR3 nucleotides read TGCGCCAGCAGCCAGGGACAGGGCACAGATACGCAGTATTTT. Protein: CASSQGQGTDTQYF.

J is TRBJ1-1 and V is TRBV7-6; 7 nucleotides line up with TRBD1. V dropped 1 base and J dropped 9; count of bases not matched to a gene: 5. The CDR3 loop spans 13 amino acids. In germline, CDR1 is SGHVS, CDR2 FNYEAQ. CDR3 DNA sequence: TGTGCCAGCAGCTTAGGAGGGGGCAGGAAAGCTTTCTTT. Its translation: CASSLGGGRKAFF.

This rearrangement joins TRBV7-2 to TRBJ1-1; the D is unclear. Germline CDR1 SGHTA, CDR2 FQGNSA. CDR3 length equals 12 residues. The ends were cut back, 5 bases at V and 11 bases at J, with 15 bases in the middle. The CDR3 sequence: CASSVSFGRAFF. As DNA, the CDR3 is TGTGCCAGCAGCGTTTCTTTTGGCAGGGCTTTCTTT.

This clone was observed a single time. Mismatch with germline at one junction end may stem from a read error. This sequence joins TRBV4-3 and TRBJ1-5; no clear D. Germline V gives CDR1 LGHNA, CDR2 YSLEER. This CDR3 is 16 amino acids long. The CDR3 here is CASSQDTTHSSQPQHF. Written as DNA, the CDR3 is TGCGCCAGCAGCCAAGATACCACACACAGCAGTCAGCCCCAGCATTTT.

The chain links TRBV28 to TRBJ2-7; D gene unclear. The germline V gene has CDR1 MDHEN and CDR2 SYDVKM. With 4 bases removed from V and 2 bases from J, the gap between germline ends came to 12 bases. This CDR3 has 14 residues. As DNA, the CDR3 is TGTGCCAGCAGTTCCGGTCAGGTGCCCTACGAGCAGTACTTC. Translating gives CASSSGQVPYEQYF.

The V call is TRBV6-5, the J call TRBJ2-5; D is uncertain. The CDR3 extends over 14 amino acids. Trimming removed 5 bases at V and 5 bases at J, with 15 bases between. From germline, CDR1 is MNHEY and CDR2 SVGAGI. The CDR3 is CASSPRHSLETQYF. The CDR3 DNA sequence: TGTGCCAGCAGTCCTCGACACTCGCTGGAGACCCAGTACTTC.

The V and J genes are TRBV6-5 and TRBJ2-7; no clear D gene. The CDR3 has 12 amino acids. Germline V lookup: CDR1 MNHEY, CDR2 SVGAGI. Trimming left V 4 bases short and J 4 bases short, with 8 bases between. The chain's CDR3 is CASSSQRYEQYF. The CDR3 coding sequence is TGTGCCAGCAGTTCCCAGAGGTACGAGCAGTACTTC.

The chain has TRBV15 and TRBJ2-7, with D perhaps matching TRBD1 (5 bases). The V end was cut by 0 bases, the J end by 5 bases, with 14 bases between. This CDR3 has 15 amino acids. Germline CDR1 is LNHNV and CDR2 is YYDKDF (reference sequence). CDR3: CATSRDTPGRNEQYF. The CDR3 DNA reads TGTGCCACCAGCAGAGATACTCCAGGGCGGAACGAGCAGTACTTC.

This clone was counted once. The chain recombines TRBV5-1 with TRBJ2-1, with 10 bases that match TRBD1. The CDR3 has 15 residues. Germline loops: CDR1 SGHRS, CDR2 YFSETQ. V trimming: 3 bases; J trimming: 3 bases; junction bases outside the gene matches: 3. The CDR3 region has the DNA TGCGCCAGCAGCTCCCGGACAGGGGGCTACAATGAGCAGTTCTTC. This gives the protein CASSSRTGGYNEQFF.

The V and J genes are TRBV5-4 and TRBJ1-2; 10 bases are shared with TRBD1. This CDR3 spans 14 amino acids. Germline V gene lookup returns CDR1 SGHNT and CDR2 YYREEE (reference sequence). J lost 6 bases, V lost 0 bases, and 2 bases had no gene match. Here the CDR3 DNA reads TGTGCCAGCAGCTTGGGGGACAGGGGTGATGGCTACACCTTC. Its translation: CASSLGDRGDGYTF.

V gene TRBV9 combines with J gene TRBJ2-2; tentative D call: TRBD2 (6 bases). From germline, CDR1 is SGDLS and CDR2 YYNGEE. This CDR3 is 14 amino acids long. Trimming took 5 bases from V and 4 from J, leaving 12 bases between them. The CDR3 nucleotides read TGTGCCAGCAGTACAATGGGGGGCACCGGGGAGCTGTTTTTT. Translation gives CASSTMGGTGELFF.

The V gene is TRBV11-2, the J gene TRBJ1-3; the D gene is possibly TRBD1 (6 bases). The germline gives CDR1 SGHAT, CDR2 FQNNGV. Between the trimmed V and J ends, which lost 5 bases and 2 bases, there was a span of 10 bases. The CDR3 extends over 14 amino acids. The CDR3 sequence is CASSQDRPGNTIYF. CDR3 nucleotides: TGTGCCAGCAGCCAAGACAGGCCTGGAAACACCATATATTTT.

This clone was seen just once. V usage is TRBV4-2 and J usage is TRBJ1-3; 9 bases are shared with TRBD1. V lost 4 bases to trimming and J lost 4 bases; unmatched junction nucleotides: 5. The germline V gene has CDR1 LGHNA and CDR2 YNFKEQ. CDR3 length: 15 amino acids. The CDR3 protein is CASSPQGAPGNTIYF. The CDR3 nucleotides read TGTGCCAGCAGCCCACAGGGGGCGCCCGGAAACACCATATATTTT.

This clone has more than one count but fewer than ten. The chain links TRBV4-3 to TRBJ2-2; 8 bases align to TRBD1. The germline V gene encodes CDR1 LGHNA and CDR2 YSLEER. This CDR3 is built from 15 residues. The ends lost 5 bases at V and 0 bases at J; junction bases unmatched: 2. For the CDR3, the DNA is TGCGCCAGCAGCTCGGGACAGGCGAACACCGGGGAGCTGTTTTTT. This translates into CASSSGQANTGELFF.

This chain uses TRBV10-3 with TRBJ2-7, with 7 nucleotides matching TRBD2. The V gene end was trimmed by 4 bases and the J gene end by 1 base; junction bases not matched to a gene: 7. CDR3 length: 15 residues. Germline V lookup: CDR1 ENHRY, CDR2 SYGVKD. The CDR3 DNA follows: TGTGCCATCAGTGTAGGAGTTAGCGGGTCCTACGAGCAGTACTTC. This codes for CAISVGVSGSYEQYF.

The J gene is TRBJ2-3, the V gene TRBV27, with TRBD2 matching 7 bases. Trimming took 2 bases from V and 6 from J; bases not matched to a gene: 5. The CDR3 spans 14 residues. The V gene's germline CDR1 is MNHEY and CDR2 SMNVEV (reference sequence). CDR3 region: CASSLLAESDTQYF. CDR3 DNA sequence: TGTGCCAGCAGTTTACTAGCGGAATCGGATACGCAGTATTTT.

V and J are TRBV21-1 and TRBJ1-1; the table's D call, TRBD1, was not checked against the DNA. TRBV21-1 is a listed pseudogene. The CDR3 covers 17 residues. DNA for the CDR3: TGTGCCAGCAGCAATCTGGACAGGGGGGGAGGCGGCACTGAAGCTTTCTTT. Translation: CASSNLDRGGGGTEAFF.

The chain links TRBV6-1 to TRBJ2-5; 8 bases line up with TRBD2. This CDR3 is 14 amino acids long. Germline V lookup: CDR1 MNHNS, CDR2 SASEGT. J gave up 4 bases and V 7 bases, and 8 bases lay outside the gene matches. The DNA for the CDR3 is TGTGCCAGCAAAGGAAGGGCGGGGGGAGAGACCCAGTACTTC. As protein: CASKGRAGGETQYF.

The table lists this clone with a count of one. The J gene is TRBJ2-2, the V gene TRBV7-9; D unresolved. Germline CDR1 is SEHNR and CDR2 is FQNEAQ (reference sequence). V gave up 1 base and J gave up 4 bases, with 4 bases separating them. The CDR3 consists of 13 residues. Here the CDR3 reads CASSLGPTGELFF. The CDR3 nucleotides are TGTGCCAGCAGCTTAGGGCCCACCGGGGAGCTGTTTTTT.

V and J are TRBV5-5 and TRBJ2-3; D may be TRBD1 (6 bases). From germline, CDR1 is SGHKS and CDR2 YYEKEE (reference sequence). V lost 3 bases, J lost 6 bases, and 14 bases lay in between. CDR3 length: 14 amino acids. The CDR3 nucleotides read TGTGCCAGCAGCTCGACAGGAGCGCCGGATACGCAGTATTTT. It encodes CASSSTGAPDTQYF.

The J gene is TRBJ1-1, the V gene TRBV15, with D hard to call. With 1 base removed from V and 1 base from J, the gap between germline ends came to 7 bases. Germline assignment: CDR1 LNHNV and CDR2 YYDKDF (reference sequence). There are 14 residues in the CDR3. CDR3 coding DNA: TGTGCCACCAGCAGAGTGAGGCAGAACACTGAAGCTTTCTTT. Translated, it gives CATSRVRQNTEAFF.

The chain carries TRBV27 and TRBJ2-3; TRBD2 matches at 7 bases. The CDR3 is made up of 15 amino acids. V was pared by 5 bases and J by 0 bases, with 5 bases of the junction left unmatched. CDR1 and CDR2 (germline): MNHEY, SMNVEV (reference sequence). The CDR3 loop reads CASSGGRTSTDTQYF. CDR3 coding DNA: TGTGCCAGCAGTGGCGGGAGAACTAGCACAGATACGCAGTATTTT.

The CDR3 loop reads CASSFGGGASDTQYF. CDR3 nucleotides: TGCGCCAGCAGCTTCGGCGGGGGGGCCTCAGATACGCAGTATTTT. The J gene is TRBJ2-3, the V gene TRBV5-1; 9 bases agree with TRBD2. Trimming took 2 bases from V and 4 from J; bases not matched to a gene: 5. Germline CDR1 reads SGHRS; CDR2 reads YFSETQ. The CDR3 length is 15 residues.

The V call is TRBV28, the J call TRBJ1-5; possible D gene TRBD1, 6 bases. There are 17 residues in the CDR3. V lost 4 bases, J lost 1 base, and 17 bases lay in between. CDR1 and CDR2 from the germline V gene are MDHEN and SYDVKM. In DNA form, the CDR3 reads TGTGCCAGCAGTTCTCCGCGGGGGGGCGGGAGCAATCAGCCCCAGCATTTT. Amino acid sequence: CASSSPRGGGSNQPQHF.

V gene TRBV27 combines with J gene TRBJ2-1; TRBD2 matches 13 bases. The CDR3 spans 16 residues. From germline, CDR1 is MNHEY and CDR2 SMNVEV (reference sequence). Trimming cost V 6 bases and J 10 bases; bases outside gene matches: 12. The CDR3 is CASSLVLAGGPREQFF. CDR3 bases: TGTGCCAGCAGCCTAGTACTAGCGGGGGGGCCTCGGGAGCAGTTCTTC.